This T cell receptor (beta chain) was sequenced in a study of regulatory T cells in long-lasting Graves disease. Time point described: newly diagnosed GD, antithyroid drugs for less than 3 months. The TCR library used RNA extracted from PBMCs. Sequencing libraries for TCR beta were prepared with iRepertoire HTBI primers and Arm-PCR of CDR3 regions. Via MiXCR, TCRdb re-called the multiplex PCR reads, giving one row per CDR3 protein. Seen here are under 450,000 distinct CDR3 sequences, around 11% observed once, and the top ten hold approximately 19%. The CDR3 consists of 12 residues. V was trimmed by 8 bases and J by 4 bases, leaving 11 bases between them. This clonotype has at least ten counts. The same data also went into a second study, on T cells in Graves' hyperthyroidism and ophthalmopathy.

The material sequenced was peripheral blood mononuclear cells (PBMCs), taken at new diagnosis, from a patient treated with antithyroid drugs. The chain recombines TRBV12-3 or TRBV12-4 with TRBJ1-2, with D uncertain. The receptor's source is a young woman with Graves disease. In DNA form, the CDR3 reads TGTGCCAGCGCCCCGGGCCGCTATGGCTACACCTTC. Its protein is CASAPGRYGYTF.